The 18 T cell receptor beta chains below come from one sample, sequenced in a study of cytomegalovirus exposure and HLA in healthy donors. Primers for the PCR totalled 60 Vbeta and 13 Jbeta. Profiling relied on immunoSEQ multiplex PCR, and the TCRdb table lists in-frame clones only, not all of them. The sample has around 100,000 clones, 60% to 80% seen once. Sequenced: PBMCs. These receptors all come from a woman aged 55-70 years in good health and CMV-seropositive.

J is TRBJ2-2 and V is TRBV19, with D possibly TRBD1 on 6 matching bases. V lost 7 bases and J 4 bases, leaving 16 bases between the germline ends. The CDR3 totals 15 residues. Germline lookup yields CDR1 LNHDA and CDR2 SQIVND (reference sequence). CDR3 loop: CASTITGIGTGELFF. In nucleotides, the CDR3 is TGTGCCAGTACCATAACAGGGATTGGCACCGGGGAGCTGTTTTTT.

The chain uses TRBV6-6 and TRBJ1-3, with D perhaps TRBD1 (5 bases). Trimming removed 2 bases from V and 3 bases from J, with 8 bases in between. The CDR3 has 14 residues. CDR1 is MNHNY and CDR2 is SVGAGI in the germline V gene (reference sequence). Here the CDR3 reads CASSYGGNGNTIYF. The CDR3 DNA sequence: TGTGCCAGCAGTTACGGGGGGAATGGAAACACCATATATTTT.

This clone was seen just once. One junction end disagrees with the germline gene, perhaps due to a read error. The gene calls are TRBV5-1 and TRBJ2-1; 8 bases align to TRBD1. This CDR3 comprises 15 residues. Germline V gives CDR1 SGHRS, CDR2 YFSETQ. DNA for the CDR3: TGCGCCAGCAGCGTGGACAGGGCCCCCTACAATGAGCGGTTCTTC. Encoded protein: CASSVDRAPYNERFF. Using reference TRBV5-1 and TRBJ2-1 for the parts outside the CDR3, the full variable domain is KAGVTQTPRYLIKTRGQQVTLSCSPISGHRSVSWYQQTPGQGLQFLFEYFSETQRNKGNFPGRFSGRQFSNSRSEMNVSTLELGDSALYLCASSVDRAPYNERFFGPGTRLTVL.

This chain joins TRBV2 and TRBJ2-5; a possible D gene is TRBD2 (6 bases). The last part of the DNA fits TRBJ2-7 better; the J call may be wrong. Germline loops: CDR1 SNHLY, CDR2 FYNNEI. The CDR3 spans 15 residues. The CDR3 loop is CASARAPDGSYEQYF. CDR3 DNA sequence: TGTGCCAGCGCCAGGGCCCCCGACGGGAGCTACGAGCAGTACTTC.

This clone showed up just once. This chain links TRBV30 with TRBJ1-2, with D maybe TRBD1 (6 bases). Trimming cost V 3 bases and J 4 bases, with 18 bases left between them. The germline V gene has CDR1 GTSNPN and CDR2 SVGIG (reference sequence). This CDR3 region has 15 residues. The DNA for the CDR3 is TGTGCCTGGAGCCCCCTGCGGGGGGCCGGCTATGGCTACACCTTC. Translated: CAWSPLRGAGYGYTF.

This clone was picked up one time. CDR3 residues: CASSLGQGVNQPQHF. The CDR3 DNA follows: TGTGCCAGCAGCTTAGGGCAGGGGGTGAATCAGCCCCAGCATTTT. V gene TRBV7-9 combines with J gene TRBJ1-5; 7 bases are a match to TRBD1. Looked up from germline, CDR1 is SEHNR and CDR2 is FQNEAQ (reference sequence). This CDR3 is 15 amino acids long. J gave up 4 bases and V 1 base, and 4 bases lay outside the gene matches. The whole variable domain, filled in from reference TRBV7-9 and TRBJ1-5, reads DTGVSQNPRHKITKRGQNVTFRCDPISEHNRLYWYRQTLGQGPEFLTYFQNEAQLEKSRLLSDRFSAERPKGSFSTLEIQRTEQGDSAMYLCASSLGQGVNQPQHFGDGTRLSIL.

The rearrangement links TRBV14 to TRBJ1-1, with no clear D. The V gene lost 1 base and the J gene lost 4 bases, with 7 bases spanning the gap. In germline, CDR1 is SGHDN, CDR2 FVKESK. The length of the CDR3 is 13 residues. CDR3 coding DNA: TGTGCCAGCAGCCAAGTCTGGGCCACTGAAGCTTTCTTT. As protein: CASSQVWATEAFF.

This chain joins TRBV18 and TRBJ1-4; a weak D match, TRBD1 (5 bases). The CDR3 runs to 15 residues. Germline CDR1 is KGHSH and CDR2 is LQKENI. V shed 5 bases and J shed 2 bases, with 12 bases lying between them. CDR3 region: CASSETALTNEKLFF. The CDR3 DNA reads as TGTGCCAGCTCAGAGACAGCTCTGACTAATGAAAAACTGTTTTTT.

The CDR3 bases are TGTGCCATCAGACCCTCACTAGCGGGAGGGCCTGAGCAGTACTTC. Protein sequence: CAIRPSLAGGPEQYF. The rearrangement uses TRBV10-3 and TRBJ2-5; 13 bases match TRBD2. CDR1 is ENHRY and CDR2 is SYGVKD in the germline V gene. The CDR3 loop spans 15 amino acids. Germline trimming cut 6 bases from V and 11 bases from J; bases unmatched to any gene: 12.

The chain employs TRBV19 and TRBJ2-3; no reliable D call. The germline V gene encodes CDR1 LNHDA and CDR2 SQIVND (reference sequence). V was clipped by 2 bases and J by 3 bases, with 6 bases between them. The CDR3 spans 13 residues. In nucleotides, the CDR3 is TGTGCCAGTAGTATAACAGAAACAGATACGCAGTATTTT. It encodes CASSITETDTQYF.

The rearrangement links TRBV4-1 to TRBJ2-7; 13 bases agree with TRBD2. Germline V CDR1 and CDR2: MGHRA, YSYEKL. With V trimmed by 6 bases and J by 7 bases, 6 bases remained unmatched. The CDR3 sequence is 14 residues long. For the CDR3, the DNA is TGCGCCAGCAGTTCGGGACTAGCGGGACGGGAGCAGTACTTC. Its protein is CASSSGLAGREQYF.

This clone was detected once. At one end, the junction sequence differs from germline, possibly due to a read error. The same CDR3 can be traced to other DNA sequences in this sample. The chain couples TRBV7-2 to TRBJ1-1; D remains ambiguous. The length of the CDR3 is 14 residues. Germline CDR1 is SGHTA and CDR2 is FQGNSA. The CDR3 DNA follows: TGCGCCAGCGCCTCGGGGAGGGCGGACACTGAAGCTTTCTTT. The encoded protein is CASASGRADTEAFF.

The V call is TRBV30, the J call TRBJ1-1; tentatively, D is TRBD1 (6 bases). The CDR3 is 13 residues long. Trimming shortened V by 2 bases and J by 5 bases, and 12 bases separated the two germline ends. Germline CDR1 GTSNPN, CDR2 SVGIG (reference sequence). This CDR3 is CAWSPDRRTEAFF. The DNA of the CDR3 is TGTGCCTGGAGTCCCGACAGGAGGACTGAAGCTTTCTTT.

The CDR3 nucleotides are TGTGCCAGCAGCCTCAAAGGTACAGCGGCGAACACCGGGGAGCTGTTTTTT. Encoded protein: CASSLKGTAANTGELFF. The chain links TRBV9 to TRBJ2-2, with a weak D call TRBD2 (5 bases). V shed 4 bases and J shed 0 bases, with 16 bases lying between them. Germline V gives CDR1 SGDLS, CDR2 YYNGEE. The CDR3 spans 17 residues.

This chain connects TRBV7-9 to TRBJ2-1; 11 positions agree with TRBD2. With 5 bases clipped from V and 8 bases from J, the junction kept 11 bases outside the gene matches. The CDR3 has 16 residues. CDR1 is SEHNR and CDR2 is FQNEAQ in the germline V gene (reference sequence). The CDR3 sequence is CASSTTSGRGTYEQFF. The DNA of the CDR3 is TGTGCCAGCAGCACCACTAGCGGGAGAGGGACGTATGAGCAGTTCTTC.

The chain uses TRBV2 and TRBJ2-4; 9 bases map to TRBD1. V shed 5 bases and J 9 bases; nucleotides not matched to a gene: 8. The CDR3 totals 14 residues. Germline V gene sequence: CDR1 SNHLY, CDR2 FYNNEI. The CDR3 region is CASSSGQGLGIQYF. The CDR3 DNA follows: TGTGCCAGCAGTTCCGGACAGGGGTTGGGCATTCAGTACTTC.

The rearrangement links TRBV18 to TRBJ1-5; D is possibly TRBD1 (6 bases). Germline loops: CDR1 KGHSH, CDR2 LQKENI. The CDR3 contains 15 residues. V lost 4 bases and J 3 bases, leaving 13 bases between the germline ends. The CDR3 here is CASSQQQGNNQPQHF. CDR3 in DNA: TGTGCCAGCTCACAGCAACAGGGTAACAATCAGCCCCAGCATTTT.

The J gene is TRBJ1-2, the V gene TRBV6-1, with D possibly being TRBD1 (6 bases). The length of the CDR3 is 14 residues. Deletions cut 6 bases from V and 3 bases from J, with 14 bases between. The germline V gene encodes CDR1 MNHNS and CDR2 SASEGT. CDR3 region: CASSLLTGDYGYTF. In DNA form, the CDR3 reads TGTGCCAGCAGCCTATTGACAGGCGACTATGGCTACACCTTC.